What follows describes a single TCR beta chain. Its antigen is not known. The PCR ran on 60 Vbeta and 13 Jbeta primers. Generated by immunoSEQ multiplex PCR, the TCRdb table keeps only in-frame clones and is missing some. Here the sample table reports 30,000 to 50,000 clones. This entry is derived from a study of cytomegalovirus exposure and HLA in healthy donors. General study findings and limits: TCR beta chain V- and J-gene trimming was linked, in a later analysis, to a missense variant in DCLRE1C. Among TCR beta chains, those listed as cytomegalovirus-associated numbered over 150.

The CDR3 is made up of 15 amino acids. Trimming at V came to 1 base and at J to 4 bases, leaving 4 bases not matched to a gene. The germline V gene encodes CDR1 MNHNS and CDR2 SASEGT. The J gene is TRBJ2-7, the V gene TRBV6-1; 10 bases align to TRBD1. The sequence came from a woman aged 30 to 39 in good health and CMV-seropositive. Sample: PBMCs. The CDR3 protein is CASSEVGQGWYEQYF. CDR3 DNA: TGTGCCAGCAGTGAAGTGGGACAGGGGTGGTACGAGCAGTACTTC.